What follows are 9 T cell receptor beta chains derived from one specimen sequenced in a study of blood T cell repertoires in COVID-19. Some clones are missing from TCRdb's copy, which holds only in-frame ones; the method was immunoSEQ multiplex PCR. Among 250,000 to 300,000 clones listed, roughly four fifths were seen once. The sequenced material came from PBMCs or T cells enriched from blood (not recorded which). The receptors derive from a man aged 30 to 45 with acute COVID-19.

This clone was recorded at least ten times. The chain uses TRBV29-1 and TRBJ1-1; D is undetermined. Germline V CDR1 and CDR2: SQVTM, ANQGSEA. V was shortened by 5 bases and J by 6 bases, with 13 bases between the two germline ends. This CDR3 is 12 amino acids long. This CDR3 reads CSVSLIEAEAFF. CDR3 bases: TGCAGCGTTAGCTTGATTGAGGCTGAAGCTTTCTTT.

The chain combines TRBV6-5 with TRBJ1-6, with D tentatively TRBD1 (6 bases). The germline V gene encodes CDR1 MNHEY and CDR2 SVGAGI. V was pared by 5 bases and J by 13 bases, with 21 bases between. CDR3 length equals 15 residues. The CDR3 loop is CASSSKTGRSSPLHF. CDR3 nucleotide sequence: TGTGCCAGCAGTAGTAAGACAGGAAGAAGCTCCCCCCTCCACTTT.

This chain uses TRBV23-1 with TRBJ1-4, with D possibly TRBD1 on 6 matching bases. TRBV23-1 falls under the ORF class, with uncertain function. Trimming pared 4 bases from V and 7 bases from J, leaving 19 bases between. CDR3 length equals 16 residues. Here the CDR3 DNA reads TGCGCCAGCAGTCTCAATCCTAGGGGGAAATCTGAAAAACTGTTTTTT. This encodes CASSLNPRGKSEKLFF.

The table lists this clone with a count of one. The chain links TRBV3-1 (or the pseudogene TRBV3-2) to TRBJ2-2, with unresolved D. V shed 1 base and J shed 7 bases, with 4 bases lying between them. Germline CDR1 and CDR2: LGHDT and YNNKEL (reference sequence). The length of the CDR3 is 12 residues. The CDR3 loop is CASSQAIGELFF. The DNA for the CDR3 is TGTGCCAGCAGCCAAGCTATCGGGGAGCTGTTTTTT.

Here the CDR3 reads CASSQSRTGGSPLHF. The CDR3 region has the DNA TGTGCCAGCAGCCAATCTAGGACAGGGGGCTCACCCCTCCACTTT. The chain uses TRBV14 and TRBJ1-6; 11 nucleotides agree with TRBD1. J was trimmed by 10 bases and V by 2 bases; bases with no gene match: 4. Germline lookup yields CDR1 SGHDN and CDR2 FVKESK. CDR3 length equals 15 residues.

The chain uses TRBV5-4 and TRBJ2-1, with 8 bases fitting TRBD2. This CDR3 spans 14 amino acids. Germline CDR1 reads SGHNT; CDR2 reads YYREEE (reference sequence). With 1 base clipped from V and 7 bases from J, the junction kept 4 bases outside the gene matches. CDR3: CASSLRGGRNEQFF. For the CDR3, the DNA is TGTGCCAGCAGCTTGCGGGGGGGCCGAAATGAGCAGTTCTTC.

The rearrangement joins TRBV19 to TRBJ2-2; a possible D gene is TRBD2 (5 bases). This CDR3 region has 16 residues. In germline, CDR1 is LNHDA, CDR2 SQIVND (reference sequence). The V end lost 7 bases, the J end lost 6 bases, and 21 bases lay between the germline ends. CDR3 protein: CASTERTRLAAGELFF. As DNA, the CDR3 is TGTGCCAGTACCGAAAGGACCCGTCTAGCTGCCGGGGAGCTGTTTTTT.

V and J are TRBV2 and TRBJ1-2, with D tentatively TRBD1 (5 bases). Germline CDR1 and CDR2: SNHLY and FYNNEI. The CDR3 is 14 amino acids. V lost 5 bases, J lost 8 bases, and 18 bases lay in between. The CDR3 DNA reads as TGTGCCAGCAGTCTCTCAGGGCCTCCTGGGGGCTACACCTTC. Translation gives CASSLSGPPGGYTF.

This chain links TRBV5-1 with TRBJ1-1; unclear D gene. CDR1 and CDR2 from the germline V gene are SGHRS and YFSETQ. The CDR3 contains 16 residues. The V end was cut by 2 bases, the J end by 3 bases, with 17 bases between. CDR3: CASSFLGGSGDTEAFF. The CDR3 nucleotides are TGCGCCAGCAGCTTTTTGGGTGGGTCGGGTGACACTGAAGCTTTCTTT. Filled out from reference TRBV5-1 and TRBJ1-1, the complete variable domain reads KAGVTQTPRYLIKTRGQQVTLSCSPISGHRSVSWYQQTPGQGLQFLFEYFSETQRNKGNFPGRFSGRQFSNSRSEMNVSTLELGDSALYLCASSFLGGSGDTEAFFGQGTRLTVV.